The 26 T cell receptor beta chains given below trace back to one sample, sequenced in a study of cytomegalovirus exposure and HLA in healthy donors. PCR employed 60 Vbeta and 13 Jbeta primers. Profiled with immunoSEQ multiplex PCR; TCRdb holds only in-frame clones, not every one. Of just under 95,000 clones listed, 81% are singletons. The source material was PBMCs. The receptors were sampled from a girl aged 2 to 10 in good health and CMV-seropositive.

The chain uses TRBV6-5 and TRBJ1-5; no reliable D call. The germline V gene encodes CDR1 MNHEY and CDR2 SVGAGI. Between the trimmed V and J ends, which lost 3 bases and 6 bases, there was a span of 12 bases. This CDR3 contains 14 residues. The CDR3 here is CASSYSGAAQPQHF. CDR3 in DNA: TGTGCCAGCAGTTATTCGGGTGCCGCTCAGCCCCAGCATTTT.

This chain connects TRBV9 to TRBJ1-2; 7 bases line up with TRBD1. CDR1 is SGDLS, CDR2 YYNGEE, per germline. V lost 4 bases and J lost 2; bases outside the gene matches: 5. The CDR3 has 14 residues. Here the CDR3 DNA reads TGTGCCAGCAGCCCGAAGGGACAGAACTATGGCTACACCTTC. Amino acids: CASSPKGQNYGYTF. Full variable domain (remainder filled in from reference TRBV9 and TRBJ1-2): DSGVTQTPKHLITATGQRVTLRCSPRSGDLSVYWYQQSLDQGLQFLIQYYNGEERAKGNILERFSAQQFPDLHSELNLSSLELGDSALYFCASSPKGQNYGYTFGSGTRLTVV.

This CDR3 reads CASSQDSLAGLTGELFF. CDR3 bases: TGTGCCAGCAGCCAAGATTCGCTAGCGGGATTGACCGGGGAGCTGTTTTTT. The chain carries TRBV4-2 and TRBJ2-2; 9 bases map to TRBD2. Germline V gene sequence: CDR1 LGHNA, CDR2 YNFKEQ. The CDR3 is 17 amino acids. J lost 5 bases, V lost 0 bases, and 7 bases had no gene match.

The chain combines TRBV5-1 with TRBJ2-7; possible D gene TRBD1, 7 bases. V lost 0 bases, J lost 3 bases, and 13 bases lay in between. This CDR3 comprises 15 residues. CDR1 and CDR2 from the germline V gene are SGHRS and YFSETQ. The CDR3 nucleotides are TGCGCCAGCAGCTTGGGCGGGACAGTGAGCTACGAGCAGTACTTC. Translated, it gives CASSLGGTVSYEQYF. Based on the CDR3 plus reference TRBV5-1 and TRBJ2-7, the full variable domain is KAGVTQTPRYLIKTRGQQVTLSCSPISGHRSVSWYQQTPGQGLQFLFEYFSETQRNKGNFPGRFSGRQFSNSRSEMNVSTLELGDSALYLCASSLGGTVSYEQYFGPGTRLTVT.

The rearrangement links TRBV6-4 to TRBJ2-3; 10 nucleotides align to TRBD2. After removal of 5 bases from V and 5 bases from J, the junction contained 10 bases not matched to a gene. This CDR3 has 16 residues. The germline gives CDR1 MRHNA, CDR2 SNTAGT. CDR3 coding DNA: TGTGCCAGCAGTCCAGCTCTAGCGGGAGTTGGAGATACGCAGTATTTT. Amino acid sequence: CASSPALAGVGDTQYF.

This clone appeared a few times. V is TRBV29-1 and J is TRBJ1-1; D possibly corresponds to TRBD1 (5 bases). CDR3 length: 13 residues. From germline, CDR1 is SQVTM and CDR2 ANQGSEA. V lost 3 bases and J 1 base, leaving 9 bases between the germline ends. CDR3 nucleotide sequence: TGCAGCGTTGACACCGGGGGGAACACTGAAGCTTTCTTT. Amino acid sequence: CSVDTGGNTEAFF.

J is TRBJ1-1 and V is TRBV7-2; 7 bases fit TRBD1. CDR1 and CDR2 from the germline V gene are SGHTA and FQGNSA. The CDR3 loop spans 13 amino acids. The trim removed 5 bases at V and 8 bases at J, leaving 8 bases unmatched. The CDR3 region has the DNA TGTGCCAGCAGCGTCCAGGGGGTGAAAGAAGCTTTCTTT. Translation gives CASSVQGVKEAFF.

The chain couples TRBV27 to TRBJ2-3; 10 bases are a match to TRBD2. This CDR3 is built from 13 residues. Germline lookup yields CDR1 MNHEY and CDR2 SMNVEV (reference sequence). Losses at the gene ends were 3 bases for V and 8 bases for J; bases not matched to a gene: 2. The CDR3 reads CASSFQREGTQYF. Written as DNA, the CDR3 is TGTGCCAGCAGTTTCCAGCGGGAGGGTACGCAGTATTTT.

The V and J genes are TRBV18 and TRBJ1-4; the D gene is possibly TRBD1 (5 bases). V lost 5 bases and J lost 5, with 15 bases in between. Germline V gene data show CDR1 as KGHSH and CDR2 as LQKENI. The CDR3 runs to 15 residues. The CDR3 bases are TGTGCCAGCTCATTACTCCCGCAGGGAAATGAAAAACTGTTTTTT. It codes for CASSLLPQGNEKLFF.

The rearrangement links TRBV14 to TRBJ1-5, with D possibly matching TRBD1 (5 bases). V lost 3 bases and J lost 5, with 11 bases in between. Germline V gene sequence: CDR1 SGHDN, CDR2 FVKESK. This CDR3 has 14 residues. In DNA form, the CDR3 reads TGTGCCAGCAGCCAGTCAGGGTTCCATCAGCCCCAGCATTTT. This codes for CASSQSGFHQPQHF.

This chain connects TRBV7-9 to TRBJ1-5; possible D gene TRBD1, 6 bases. The CDR3 is 18 residues long. The ends were cut back, 2 bases at V and 4 bases at J, with 21 bases in the middle. Germline V gene lookup returns CDR1 SEHNR and CDR2 FQNEAQ (reference sequence). DNA of the CDR3: TGTGCCAGCAGCTTATTCTGGGGGCAGGGTGGTAGGAATCAGCCCCAGCATTTT. It encodes CASSLFWGQGGRNQPQHF.

J is TRBJ2-1 and V is TRBV5-4; D not certain. The V gene's germline CDR1 is SGHNT and CDR2 YYREEE (reference sequence). The CDR3 loop spans 14 amino acids. The V gene lost 1 base and the J gene lost 0 bases, with 5 bases spanning the gap. The CDR3 loop reads CASSLRSSYNEQFF. The DNA for the CDR3 is TGTGCCAGCAGCTTGCGTAGCTCCTACAATGAGCAGTTCTTC.

This clone has just a few counts. One end of the junction fails to match germline, which may point to a read error. The chain joins TRBV6-1 to TRBJ1-2; D is perhaps TRBD1 (6 bases). Germline V gene lookup returns CDR1 MNHNS and CDR2 SASEGT. CDR3 length: 11 amino acids. The CDR3 nucleotides are TGTGCCAGCAGTGATCCAGGGGATGGAGCCTTC. It codes for CASSDPGDGAF.

In DNA form, the CDR3 reads TGTGCCTGGATCCAGGGGGCCCTAGATTCCTACGAGCAGTACTTC. Protein: CAWIQGALDSYEQYF. The chain employs TRBV30 and TRBJ2-7; 8 bases are a match to TRBD1. There are 15 residues in the CDR3. Germline V CDR1 and CDR2: GTSNPN, SVGIG (reference sequence). With V trimmed by 4 bases and J by 1 base, 9 bases remained unmatched.

This chain joins TRBV28 and TRBJ2-5; D unresolved. V was cut by 8 bases and J by 0 bases, with 10 bases left in between. CDR1 and CDR2 from the germline V gene are MDHEN and SYDVKM. The CDR3 has 13 residues. For the CDR3, the DNA is TGTGCCAGCTTTTTGCGGAACCAAGAGACCCAGTACTTC. This translates into CASFLRNQETQYF.

The gene calls are TRBV4-2 and TRBJ2-1, with D possibly being TRBD1 (6 bases). Germline CDR1 LGHNA, CDR2 YNFKEQ. The CDR3 spans 13 residues. With 2 bases removed from V and 9 bases from J, the gap between germline ends came to 11 bases. CDR3 sequence: CASSQNTGSEQFF. The CDR3 coding sequence is TGTGCCAGCAGCCAAAACACAGGGAGTGAGCAGTTCTTC.

The chain uses TRBV6-5 and TRBJ1-3; tentatively, D is TRBD1 (6 bases). Germline values: CDR1 MNHEY, CDR2 SVGAGI. The CDR3 length is 15 residues. Trimming removed 7 bases at V and 4 bases at J, with 17 bases between. The CDR3 loop reads CASTKTRGTGNTIYF. The CDR3 nucleotides read TGTGCCAGCACCAAAACCAGGGGCACCGGAAACACCATATATTTT.

The chain recombines TRBV27 with TRBJ2-7, with TRBD2 matching 7 bases. V shed 7 bases, J shed 5 bases, and the junction held 14 bases outside the gene matches. This CDR3 has 15 residues. In germline, CDR1 is MNHEY, CDR2 SMNVEV (reference sequence). CDR3 residues: CASTPMGEGWDEQYF. The DNA for the CDR3 is TGTGCCAGCACCCCCATGGGGGAGGGATGGGACGAGCAGTACTTC.

The V call is TRBV9, the J call TRBJ1-1, with TRBD1 identical over 7 bases. Trimming at V came to 0 bases and at J to 1 base, leaving 3 bases not matched to a gene. Germline CDR1 is SGDLS and CDR2 is YYNGEE. The CDR3 totals 15 residues. The DNA of the CDR3 is TGTGCCAGCAGCGTAGGGAACAGGGGGAACACTGAAGCTTTCTTT. Translated, it gives CASSVGNRGNTEAFF.

This clone was observed a few times. The V and J genes are TRBV7-2 and TRBJ2-7, with D possibly being TRBD2 (6 bases). The germline V and J ends were trimmed by 4 bases and 4 bases, with 11 bases remaining between them. CDR3 size: 13 residues. CDR1 is SGHTA, CDR2 FQGNSA, per germline. The CDR3 region has the DNA TGTGCCAGCAGCTCTTCCGGGGGATACGAGCAGTACTTC. Its protein product is CASSSSGGYEQYF.

The genes are TRBV2 and TRBJ1-3; 7 positions agree with TRBD1. This CDR3 has 16 residues. Germline CDR1 reads SNHLY; CDR2 reads FYNNEI. The V segment lost 6 bases and the J segment 3 bases; nucleotides outside the gene matches: 11. DNA of the CDR3: TGTGCCAGCAGAAATGGACCTACAGGGGTTGGAAACACCATATATTTT. Translation: CASRNGPTGVGNTIYF. Supplemented by reference TRBV2 and TRBJ1-3, the full variable domain reads EPEVTQTPSHQVTQMGQEVILRCVPISNHLYFYWYRQILGQKVEFLVSFYNNEISEKSEIFDDQFSVERPDGSNFTLKIRSTKLEDSAMYFCASRNGPTGVGNTIYFGEGSWLTVV.

The V gene is TRBV2, the J gene TRBJ1-1; TRBD1 aligns across 7 bases. The J segment lost 0 bases and the V segment lost 5 bases, leaving 6 bases of the junction unmatched. CDR3 length equals 15 residues. In germline, CDR1 is SNHLY, CDR2 FYNNEI. CDR3: CASSYRGRMNTEAFF. DNA for the CDR3: TGTGCCAGCAGTTACAGGGGTCGGATGAACACTGAAGCTTTCTTT.

The chain recombines TRBV7-2 with TRBJ2-7; 10 positions agree with TRBD2. The germline V gene has CDR1 SGHTA and CDR2 FQGNSA. The CDR3 contains 17 residues. Losses at the gene ends were 2 bases for V and 2 bases for J; bases not matched to a gene: 9. CDR3 DNA: TGTGCCAGCAGCTTACAACTAGCGGGAAGCGTCGCCTACGAGCAGTACTTC. Translation gives CASSLQLAGSVAYEQYF.

This clone was seen a few times. The gene calls are TRBV6-5 and TRBJ2-7, with a tentative D call TRBD2 (6 bases). There are 15 residues in the CDR3. V lost 0 bases and J lost 3, with 12 bases in between. Germline assignment: CDR1 MNHEY and CDR2 SVGAGI. The DNA of the CDR3 is TGTGCCAGCAGTTACTCGCGGGGACTGAGCTACGAGCAGTACTTC. Translation gives CASSYSRGLSYEQYF.

This clone was found a few times. The gene calls are TRBV28 and TRBJ1-5; 7 bases line up with TRBD1. CDR1 is MDHEN, CDR2 SYDVKM, per germline. The length of the CDR3 is 14 residues. V dropped 6 bases and J dropped 3; count of bases not matched to a gene: 5. The CDR3 here is CASRYGQANQPQHF. The CDR3 DNA reads TGTGCCAGCAGATACGGACAGGCCAATCAGCCCCAGCATTTT.

The V and J genes are TRBV4-3 and TRBJ2-2; 9 bases match TRBD1. Trimming took 3 bases from V and 2 from J; bases not matched to a gene: 7. CDR3 length equals 17 residues. CDR1 and CDR2 from the germline V gene are LGHNA and YSLEER. The CDR3 region is CASSQTGTGYNTGELFF. Written as DNA, the CDR3 is TGCGCCAGCAGCCAGACGGGGACAGGGTATAACACCGGGGAGCTGTTTTTT.